This T cell receptor beta chain was identified in a study of blood T cells in healthy people across ages (dated by TCRdb to the mid-2010s). Broadly, across the study: In model experiments, roughly one uniquely barcoded TCR beta cDNA molecule per two T cells was captured by template switching. Using deep sequencing normalized with unique cDNA molecular identifiers, the study measured how TCR beta repertoire diversity changes with age. Using the same blood draw, the study looked at two additional independent replicas of 1 million unique cDNA reads for two donors, one aged 18 to 29 and the other aged 80 or older. To avoid experimental bias, donors of different ages were spread randomly across the sequencing lanes. Four age groups were formed from the donors: young (average 16 years), middle-aged (around 37), aged (under 70) and long-lived (roughly 88).

Broader findings and caveats from the paper: The long-lived group showed more naive CD4+ T cells, fewer expanded clones and increased TCR diversity than the aged group, suggesting age selection. Total diversity estimates from one million sequenced T cells were considered lower bounds and underestimates. Because profiling used bulk unsorted PBMCs, naive and antigen-experienced compartments could not be compared conclusively. The CMV infection status of donors was not known, potentially confounding age-related changes in expanded clonotypes. A strong correlation was found between observed TCR beta diversity and the percentage of naive T cells measured by flow cytometry. As age increased, observed TCR beta diversity per million T cells dropped in a roughly linear way, and a significant reduction was already evident by age roughly 40.

Library generation was performed with 5' RACE. The sequencer was an Illumina HiSeq 2500. The second PCR ran for about 6 to 12 cycles and used a J-beta primer mix along with a sample-barcoded 5' primer. A unique molecular identifier was introduced onto each TCR beta cDNA molecule by a template-switch 5' adaptor carrying 12 random nucleotides. Each sample yielded at least 3 million CDR3-containing paired-end reads. First-strand cDNA synthesis was performed from all RNA using the Mint cDNA synthesis kit, with priming by a TRBC-specific oligonucleotide. Following uracil-DNA glycosylase treatment, a first 18-cycle PCR with universal primers M1SS and BC2_uni_R was performed on all cDNA. For the original study's pipeline: For normalization, 1 million high-quality reads were randomly selected from each sample, with every read carrying a distinct molecular identifier. Instead of being binned into consensus sequences, reads that shared molecular identifiers were thrown out. MiTCR, set to a Q25 quality threshold and the strictest error-elimination algorithm, was used for CDR3 identification, clonotype clustering and error correction. A nonparametric unseen species model with Euler transformation was used to estimate lower-bound total TCR beta diversity. TCRdb trimmed public reads at Q25 via fastp, called clones via MiXCR and kept in-frame beta chains. Identical CDR3 protein sequences are pooled into one entry, listed with their most common genes and DNA. These V and J calls originate from TCRdb's pipeline instead of the authors' own analysis. The table for this sample lists some 1.6 million distinct CDR3 sequences; about 35% of them were counted only once. The ten largest clones capture about 11% of the sample.

V lost 7 bases and J lost 9 bases; the stretch between them is 16 bases long. Spanning cysteine to phenylalanine, the CDR3 consists of 14 amino acids. The sequence is cut down to CDR3 DNA, 42 bases in frame from base 1. Comments on this clonotype: Its antigen specificity is not known. No clone much larger than this one lies a single base away; base qualities are absent.

Donors were about 36 systemically healthy Caucasian individuals from Russia aged roughly 6 to 100 years. Each donor gave approximately 9.4 milliliters of peripheral blood, drawn into EDTA-treated Vacutainer tubes. Ficoll-Paque density-gradient centrifugation was used to isolate PBMCs, with at least 6 million per sample. Total RNA was extracted from PBMCs with Trizol reagent, with at least 5.5 micrograms obtained per sample. For every donor, an aliquot of PBMCs went through flow cytometry to measure the percentages of naive CD45RAhigh/CD27high T cells. The rearranged chain carries TRBV12-3 or TRBV12-4 and TRBJ1-6; D gene: possibly TRBD1, on 5 matching bases. Sequences were obtained from blood. This clonotype was obtained from a woman in her twenties or thirties in good health. The CDR3 loop reads CASTAGPAGSPLHF. The DNA sequence reads TGTGCCAGCACCGCGGGACCCGCTGGTTCACCCCTCCACTTT.